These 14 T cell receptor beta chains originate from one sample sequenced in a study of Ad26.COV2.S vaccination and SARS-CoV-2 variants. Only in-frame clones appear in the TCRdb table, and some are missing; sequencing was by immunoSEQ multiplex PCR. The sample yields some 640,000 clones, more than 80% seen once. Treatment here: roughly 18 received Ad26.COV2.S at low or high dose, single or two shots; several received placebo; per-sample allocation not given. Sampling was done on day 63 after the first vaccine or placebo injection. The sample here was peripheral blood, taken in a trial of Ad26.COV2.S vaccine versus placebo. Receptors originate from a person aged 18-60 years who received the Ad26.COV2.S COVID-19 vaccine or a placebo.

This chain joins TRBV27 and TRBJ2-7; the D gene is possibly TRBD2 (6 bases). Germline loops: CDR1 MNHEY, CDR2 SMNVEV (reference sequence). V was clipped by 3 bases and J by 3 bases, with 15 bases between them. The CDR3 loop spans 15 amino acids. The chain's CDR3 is CASSLPRDWFYEQYF. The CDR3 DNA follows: TGTGCCAGCAGTTTGCCCCGGGACTGGTTCTACGAGCAGTACTTC.

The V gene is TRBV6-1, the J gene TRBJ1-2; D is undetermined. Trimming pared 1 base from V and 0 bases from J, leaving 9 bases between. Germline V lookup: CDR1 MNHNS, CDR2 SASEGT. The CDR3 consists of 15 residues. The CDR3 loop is CASSEGTLANYGYTF. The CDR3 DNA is TGTGCCAGCAGTGAAGGCACCTTAGCTAACTATGGCTACACCTTC.

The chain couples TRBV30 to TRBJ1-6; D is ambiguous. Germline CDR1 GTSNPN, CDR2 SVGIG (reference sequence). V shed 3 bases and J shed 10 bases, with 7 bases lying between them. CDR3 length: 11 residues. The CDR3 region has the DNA TGTGCCTGGAGCGCCAAGTCACCCCTCCACTTT. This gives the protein CAWSAKSPLHF.

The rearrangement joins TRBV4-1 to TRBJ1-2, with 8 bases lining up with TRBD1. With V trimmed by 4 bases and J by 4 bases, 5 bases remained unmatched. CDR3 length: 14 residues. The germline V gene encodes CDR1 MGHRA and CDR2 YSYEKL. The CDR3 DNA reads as TGCGCCAGCAGCCTTGACAGGGGCCGCTATGGCTACACCTTC. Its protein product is CASSLDRGRYGYTF.

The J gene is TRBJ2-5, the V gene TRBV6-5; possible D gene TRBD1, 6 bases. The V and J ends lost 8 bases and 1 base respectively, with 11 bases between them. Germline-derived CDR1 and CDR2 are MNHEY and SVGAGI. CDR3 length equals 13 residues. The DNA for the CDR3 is TGTGCCAGCGCAGGGGCGGGCCAAGAGACCCAGTACTTC. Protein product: CASAGAGQETQYF.

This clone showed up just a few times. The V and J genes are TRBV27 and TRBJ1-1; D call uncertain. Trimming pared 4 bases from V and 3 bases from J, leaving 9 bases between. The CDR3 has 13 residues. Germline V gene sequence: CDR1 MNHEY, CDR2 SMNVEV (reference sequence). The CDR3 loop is CASSYARYTEAFF. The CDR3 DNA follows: TGTGCCAGCAGTTACGCCCGGTACACTGAAGCTTTCTTT.

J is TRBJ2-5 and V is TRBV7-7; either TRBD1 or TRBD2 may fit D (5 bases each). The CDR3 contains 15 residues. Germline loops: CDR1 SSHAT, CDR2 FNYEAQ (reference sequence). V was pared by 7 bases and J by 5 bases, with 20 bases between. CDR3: CASNHTPGTLETQYF. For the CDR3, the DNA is TGTGCCAGCAACCACACCCCCGGGACGCTGGAGACCCAGTACTTC.

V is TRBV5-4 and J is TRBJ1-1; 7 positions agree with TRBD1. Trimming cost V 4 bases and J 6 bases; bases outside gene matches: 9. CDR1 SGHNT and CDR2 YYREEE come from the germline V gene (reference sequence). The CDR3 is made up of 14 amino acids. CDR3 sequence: CASSPNRGLPEAFF. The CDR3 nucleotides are TGTGCCAGCAGCCCCAACAGGGGACTCCCTGAAGCTTTCTTT.

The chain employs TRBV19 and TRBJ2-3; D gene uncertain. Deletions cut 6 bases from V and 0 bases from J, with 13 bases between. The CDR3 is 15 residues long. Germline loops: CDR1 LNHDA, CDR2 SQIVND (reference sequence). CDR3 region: CASRWLGTSTDTQYF. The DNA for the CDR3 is TGTGCCAGTAGGTGGCTAGGTACGAGCACAGATACGCAGTATTTT.

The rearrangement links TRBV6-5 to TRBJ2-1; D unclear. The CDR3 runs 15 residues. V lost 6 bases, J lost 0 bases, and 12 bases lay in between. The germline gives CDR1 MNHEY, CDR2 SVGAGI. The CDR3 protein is CASRAGPGSYNEQFF. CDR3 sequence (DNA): TGTGCCAGCAGAGCTGGACCAGGCTCCTACAATGAGCAGTTCTTC.

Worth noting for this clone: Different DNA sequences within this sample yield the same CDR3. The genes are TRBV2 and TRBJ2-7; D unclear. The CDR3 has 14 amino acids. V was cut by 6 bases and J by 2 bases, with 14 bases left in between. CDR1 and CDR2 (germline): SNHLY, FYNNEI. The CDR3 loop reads CASSDRTGPYEQYF. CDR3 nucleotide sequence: TGTGCCAGCAGCGACCGGACGGGTCCCTACGAGCAGTACTTC.

The CDR3 here is CASSRPLAAPYEQYF. In DNA form, the CDR3 reads TGTGCCAGCAGCCGTCCTCTAGCTGCCCCCTACGAGCAGTACTTC. The chain is built from TRBV6-6 and TRBJ2-7, with D tentatively TRBD2 (5 bases). The germline gives CDR1 MNHNY, CDR2 SVGAGI (reference sequence). The V and J ends lost 6 bases and 2 bases respectively, with 17 bases between them. The CDR3 spans 15 residues.

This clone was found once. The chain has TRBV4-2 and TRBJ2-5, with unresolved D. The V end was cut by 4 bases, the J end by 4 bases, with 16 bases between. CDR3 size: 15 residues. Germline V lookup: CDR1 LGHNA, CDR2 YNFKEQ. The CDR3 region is CASSLMAGRSETQYF. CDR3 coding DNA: TGTGCCAGCAGCCTCATGGCCGGGCGATCAGAGACCCAGTACTTC.

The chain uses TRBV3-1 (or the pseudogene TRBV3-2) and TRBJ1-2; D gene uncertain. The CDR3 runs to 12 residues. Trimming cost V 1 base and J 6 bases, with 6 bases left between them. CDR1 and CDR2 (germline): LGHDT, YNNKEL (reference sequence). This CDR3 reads CASSQGGNGYTF. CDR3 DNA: TGTGCCAGCAGCCAAGGAGGGAATGGCTACACCTTC.